This is a list of T cell receptor beta chains from one sample in a study of T cell changes during pregnancy in multiple sclerosis. TCRdb keeps only in-frame clones here, not all; method: immunoSEQ multiplex PCR. In the table there are approximately 51,000 clones, around 94% of which are singletons. The material sequenced was CD4+ T cells from peripheral blood mononuclear cells, taken in the second trimester of pregnancy. The receptors were gathered from a female donor with multiple sclerosis, enrolled in a pregnancy study. CDR3s include the opening cysteine and the closing phenylalanine or tryptophan. A D gene is named only where the DNA matches it firmly. Only some rows state a clone size, as once, few, many or a class for expanded clones.

16,-,TRBJ2-7,TRBV10-3,once,CAISQSRGLSFYEQYF,TGTGCCATCAGCCAGAGTAGGGGACTTTCATTCTACGAGCAGTACTTC
17,TRBD1,TRBJ2-7,TRBV13,-,CASSPRPVGQGWGEQYF,TGTGCCAGCAGCCCTCGTCCCGTAGGACAGGGGTGGGGCGAGCAGTACTTC
15,-,TRBJ1-3,TRBV11-2,-,CASSPTGISGNTIYF,TGTGCCAGCAGCCCCACGGGAATCTCTGGAAACACCATATATTTT
16,TRBD1,TRBJ1-1,TRBV7-6,-,CASSLAGTAGNTEAFF,TGTGCCAGCAGCTTAGCCGGGACAGCAGGGAACACTGAAGCTTTCTTT
14,-,TRBJ1-2,TRBV9,-,CASSVDGGLYGYTF,TGTGCCAGCAGCGTAGACGGGGGACTATACGGCTACACCTTC
11,-,TRBJ1-2,TRBV5-1,-,CASGDSRRYTF,TGCGCCAGCGGGGACTCGAGACGCTACACCTTC
13,-,TRBJ1-4,TRBV6-1,-,CASSEDYNEKLFF,TGTGCCAGCAGTGAGGACTATAATGAAAAACTGTTTTTT
16,TRBD1,TRBJ1-4,TRBV9,-,CASSVGIDRGREKLFF,TGTGCCAGCAGCGTAGGAATCGACAGGGGGCGGGAAAAACTGTTTTTT
13,TRBD1,TRBJ1-1,TRBV25-1,-,CASCQGGSTEAFF,TGTGCCAGCTGCCAGGGGGGTAGCACTGAAGCTTTCTTT
15,TRBD2,TRBJ2-1,TRBV9,-,CASSVAGGPDNEQFF,TGTGCCAGCAGCGTAGCGGGGGGGCCCGACAATGAGCAGTTCTTC
13,-,TRBJ2-7,TRBV7-2,-,CASSLASAARQYF,TGTGCCAGCAGCTTAGCGTCCGCCGCGCGTCAGTACTTC
15,-,TRBJ2-5,TRBV7-3,-,CASSLARDVGETQYF,TGTGCCAGCAGCTTAGCCAGGGATGTTGGGGAGACCCAGTACTTC
16,TRBD1,TRBJ1-2,TRBV4-3,-,CASSQTRTGPRNGYTF,TGCGCCAGCAGCCAAACCCGGACAGGTCCGAGGAATGGCTACACCTTC
15,-,TRBJ1-2,TRBV2,-,CASRMGGVSLHGYTF,TGTGCCAGCAGAATGGGGGGGGTATCTCTCCATGGCTACACCTTC
12,TRBD1,TRBJ1-2,TRBV5-6,-,CASSRGLDGYTF,TGTGCCAGCAGCAGGGGGCTGGATGGCTACACCTTC
18,TRBD2,TRBJ2-5,TRBV4-1,-,CASSQDGGSGDGGETQYF,TGCGCCAGCAGCCAAGATGGAGGTAGCGGGGATGGTGGAGAGACCCAGTACTTC
14,-,TRBJ2-2,TRBV7-3,-,CASSPSSGVGELFF,TGTGCCAGCAGCCCAAGTTCGGGTGTCGGGGAGCTGTTTTTT
12,-,TRBJ2-2,TRBV10-3,-,CAISWRSGELFF,TGTGCCATCAGCTGGCGGTCCGGGGAGCTGTTTTTT
13,-,TRBJ2-7,TRBV2,-,CASSLEGYSEQYF,TGTGCCAGCAGTCTCGAGGGATACTCCGAGCAGTACTTC
19,TRBD2,TRBJ2-1,TRBV7-2,-,CASSSTAGTSGGGGYEQFF,TGTGCCAGCAGCTCTACAGCTGGCACTAGCGGTGGCGGGGGCTATGAGCAGTTCTTC
13,-,TRBJ2-3,TRBV5-6,-,CASSFTGRSAQYF,TGTGCCAGCAGCTTTACTGGCAGGTCGGCGCAGTATTTT
17,TRBD1,TRBJ2-6,TRBV7-9,-,CASRAGTGEPGANVLTF,TGTGCCAGCAGAGCCGGGACAGGGGAGCCTGGGGCCAACGTCCTGACTTTC
13,-,TRBJ1-2,TRBV19,-,CASSIRDNRGYTF,TGTGCCAGTAGTATTCGGGACAACCGTGGCTACACCTTC
15,-,TRBJ2-5,TRBV5-6,once,CASSFKGPGQETQYF,TGTGCCAGCAGCTTCAAGGGGCCCGGTCAGGAGACCCAGTACTTC
12,-,TRBJ1-1,TRBV7-2,-,CASRRRETEAFF,TGTGCCAGCAGGAGACGGGAGACTGAAGCTTTCTTT
14,-,TRBJ1-5,TRBV6-5,-,CASSDPLGSGPQHF,TGTGCCAGCAGTGACCCACTTGGGTCGGGGCCCCAGCATTTT
15,-,TRBJ1-1,TRBV5-1,-,CASSLAGARTAEAFF,TGCGCCAGCAGCCTCGCAGGGGCCAGGACCGCTGAAGCTTTCTTT
13,-,TRBJ1-2,TRBV14,-,CASSTQVYKAYTF,TGTGCCAGCAGCACACAGGTATACAAGGCCTACACCTTC
17,TRBD2,TRBJ2-2,TRBV4-2,-,CASSQERLAGSRGELFF,TGTGCCAGCAGCCAAGAGCGGCTAGCGGGAAGTCGGGGGGAGCTGTTTTTT
15,TRBD1,TRBJ2-5,TRBV4-1,-,CASSQVLGQRETQYF,TGCGCCAGCAGCCAAGTTCTGGGACAGAGAGAGACCCAGTACTTC
16,TRBD1,TRBJ1-6,TRBV18,-,CASSPTGVGYNSPLHF,TGTGCCAGCTCACCGACAGGGGTGGGATATAATTCACCCCTCCACTTT
14,-,TRBJ1-2,TRBV5-4,-,CASSLSPGNDGYTF,TGTGCCAGCAGCTTGTCTCCAGGGAACGATGGCTACACCTTC
15,-,TRBJ2-5,TRBV6-5,-,CASKLQGGYQETQYF,TGTGCCAGCAAGCTCCAGGGTGGATACCAAGAGACCCAGTACTTC
17,-,TRBJ2-1,TRBV7-3,-,CASSLSVGEGTHNEQFF,TGTGCCAGCAGCTTAAGCGTGGGCGAGGGTACCCACAATGAGCAGTTCTTC
15,TRBD1,TRBJ2-3,TRBV7-2,-,CASSPQRQGADTQYF,TGTGCCAGCAGCCCCCAGAGGCAGGGGGCTGATACGCAGTATTTT
18,TRBD1,TRBJ2-3,TRBV14,-,CASSAWVPGQAYLDTQYF,TGTGCCAGCAGCGCATGGGTCCCGGGACAGGCGTACCTGGATACGCAGTATTTT
14,TRBD2,TRBJ2-7,TRBV4-2,-,CASSQIAGPYEQYF,TGTGCCAGCAGCCAAATAGCGGGGCCCTACGAGCAGTACTTC
15,TRBD1,TRBJ1-1,TRBV7-2,-,CASSFQGQGLTEAFF,TGTGCCAGCAGCTTTCAGGGACAGGGTTTAACTGAAGCTTTCTTT
18,TRBD1,TRBJ1-2,TRBV10-3,-,CAISTTGTGGPTKYGYTF,TGTGCCATCAGTACCACCGGGACAGGGGGCCCCACGAAATATGGCTACACCTTC
14,-,TRBJ1-6,TRBV7-3,-,CASSLEGNNSPLHF,TGTGCCAGCAGCTTAGAGGGAAATAATTCACCCCTCCACTTT
13,-,TRBJ1-1,TRBV5-6,once,CASSLTPGTEAFF,TGTGCCAGCAGCTTGACCCCAGGCACTGAAGCTTTCTTT
17,-,TRBJ1-1,TRBV5-4,-,CASSLGGRHEGFTEAFF,TGTGCCAGCAGCTTGGGTGGGAGACACGAGGGTTTCACTGAAGCTTTCTTT
15,-,TRBJ2-1,TRBV11-3,-,CASSLGGATYNEQFF,TGTGCCAGCAGCTTAGGAGGCGCCACCTACAATGAGCAGTTCTTC
15,TRBD2,TRBJ2-1,TRBV9,-,CASSERAGGLGEQFF,TGTGCCAGCAGCGAGCGGGCGGGGGGGCTCGGTGAGCAGTTCTTC
13,-,TRBJ1-4,TRBV29-1,once,CSVVGGINEKLFF,TGCAGCGTTGTAGGAGGAATCAATGAAAAACTGTTTTTT
18,-,TRBJ1-5,TRBV12-5,-,CASGLGAGMDSSNQPQHF,TGTGCTAGTGGTTTGGGCGCAGGGATGGATTCTAGCAATCAGCCCCAGCATTTT
16,TRBD1,TRBJ2-3,TRBV7-9,-,CASSYRTGRVTDTQYF,TGTGCCAGCAGCTACAGGACAGGGCGGGTCACAGATACGCAGTATTTT